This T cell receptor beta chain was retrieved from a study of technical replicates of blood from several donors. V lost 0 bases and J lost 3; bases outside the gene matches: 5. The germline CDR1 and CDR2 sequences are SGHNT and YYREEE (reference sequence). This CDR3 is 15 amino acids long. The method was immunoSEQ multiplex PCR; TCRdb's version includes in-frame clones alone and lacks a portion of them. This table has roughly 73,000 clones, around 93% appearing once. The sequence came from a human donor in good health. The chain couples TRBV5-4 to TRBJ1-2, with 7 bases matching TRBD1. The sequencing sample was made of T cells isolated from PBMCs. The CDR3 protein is CASSLAPGGYYGYTF. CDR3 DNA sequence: TGTGCCAGCAGCTTGGCCCCAGGGGGGTACTATGGCTACACCTTC. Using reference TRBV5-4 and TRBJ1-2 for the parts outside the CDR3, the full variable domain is ETGVTQSPTHLIKTRGQQVTLRCSSQSGHNTVSWYQQALGQGPQFIFQYYREEENGRGNFPPRFSGLQFPNYSSELNVNALELDDSALYLCASSLAPGGYYGYTFGSGTRLTVV.